The 9 T cell receptor beta chains reported below all come from one sample, sequenced in a study of T cells expressing NK-cell markers (dated by TCRdb to the early 2020s). Preparation of the library involved 5' RACE. For sequencing, an Illumina HiSeq 2000 was employed. Once TCRdb had reprocessed the reads, it stored one entry per CDR3 protein sequence and supplied no DNA. The table for this sample shows about 150,000 distinct CDR3 sequences. The top ten clonotypes cover 37% of the sample. Sequencing used blood T cells: a sorted CD56 or NKG2C T cell subset, CD4+ or CD8+ T cells, or bulk PBMC T cells (not recorded which). The receptors were gathered from a woman between 50 and 59 years old in good health. Donor details come from another sample of the same person, matched by shared clones.

The chain is built from TRBV20-1 and TRBJ2-2; the TRBD2 assignment by TCRdb is unverifiable without DNA. Germline V gene data show CDR1 as DFQATT and CDR2 as SNEGSKA (reference sequence). This CDR3 comprises 16 residues. CDR3: CSARVASGSFTGELFF.

CDR3 loop: CASSIRAGELFF. The chain joins TRBV19 to TRBJ2-2. The CDR3 extends over 12 amino acids. Germline lookup yields CDR1 LNHDA and CDR2 SQIVND (reference sequence).

CDR3 residues: CASSQDDDNQPQHF. The chain joins TRBV4-1 to TRBJ1-5. CDR1 and CDR2 (germline): MGHRA, YSYEKL. CDR3 length: 14 residues.

This chain connects TRBV29-1 to TRBJ2-2; without DNA, the TCRdb call of TRBD1 cannot be checked. Germline-derived CDR1 and CDR2 are SQVTM and ANQGSEA. This CDR3 is built from 14 residues. The CDR3 region is CSVYGTGSPGELFF.

The gene calls are TRBV27 and TRBJ2-5; the D call from TCRdb, TRBD2, cannot be confirmed without DNA. CDR3 length: 16 amino acids. Germline values: CDR1 MNHEY, CDR2 SMNVEV (reference sequence). This CDR3 reads CASSPGAGLDWETQYF.

This chain connects TRBV20-1 to TRBJ1-1. The CDR3 contains 13 residues. Germline V gene data show CDR1 as DFQATT and CDR2 as SNEGSKA (reference sequence). The CDR3 loop is CSASTFMNTEAFF.

V gene TRBV29-1 combines with J gene TRBJ2-1. The CDR3 is made up of 12 amino acids. The germline V gene has CDR1 SQVTM and CDR2 ANQGSEA. The CDR3 spells CSVPASYNEQFF.

V is TRBV7-2 and J is TRBJ2-3. The CDR3 sequence is 13 residues long. Looked up from germline, CDR1 is SGHTA and CDR2 is FQGNSA. The CDR3 loop is CASSFGGTDTQYF.

This CDR3 is CASTLSPGSQSQYF. The V call is TRBV12-3 or TRBV12-4, the J call TRBJ2-3; the TCRdb D gene call, TRBD1, has no DNA to confirm it. This CDR3 has 14 residues.